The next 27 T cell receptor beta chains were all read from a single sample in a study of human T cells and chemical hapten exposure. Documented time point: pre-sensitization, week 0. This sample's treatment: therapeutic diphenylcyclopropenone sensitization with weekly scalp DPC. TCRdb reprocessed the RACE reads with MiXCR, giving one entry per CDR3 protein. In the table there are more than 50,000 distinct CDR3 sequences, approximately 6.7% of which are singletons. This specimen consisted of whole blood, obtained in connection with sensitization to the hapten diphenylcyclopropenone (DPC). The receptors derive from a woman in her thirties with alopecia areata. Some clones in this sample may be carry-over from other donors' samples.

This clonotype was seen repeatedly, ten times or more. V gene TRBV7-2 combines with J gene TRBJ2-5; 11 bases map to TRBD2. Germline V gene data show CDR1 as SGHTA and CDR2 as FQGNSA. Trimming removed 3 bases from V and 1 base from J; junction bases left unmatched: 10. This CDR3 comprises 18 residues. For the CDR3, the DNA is TGTGCCAGCAGCTTCCCTCCCCGACTAGCGGGGTTCCAAGAGACCCAGTACTTC. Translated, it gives CASSFPPRLAGFQETQYF.

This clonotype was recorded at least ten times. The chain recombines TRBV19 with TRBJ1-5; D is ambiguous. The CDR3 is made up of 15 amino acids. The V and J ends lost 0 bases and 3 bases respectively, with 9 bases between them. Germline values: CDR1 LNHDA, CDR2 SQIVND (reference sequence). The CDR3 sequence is CASSIDGIFNQPQHF. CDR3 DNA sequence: TGTGCCAGTAGTATAGATGGAATTTTCAATCAGCCCCAGCATTTT.

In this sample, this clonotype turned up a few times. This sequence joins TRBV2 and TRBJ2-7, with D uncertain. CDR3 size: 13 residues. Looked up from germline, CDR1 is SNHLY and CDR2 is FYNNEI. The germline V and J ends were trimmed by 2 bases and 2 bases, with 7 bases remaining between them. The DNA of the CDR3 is TGTGCCAGCAGTGAATGGGGTGCCTACGAGCAGTACTTC. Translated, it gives CASSEWGAYEQYF.

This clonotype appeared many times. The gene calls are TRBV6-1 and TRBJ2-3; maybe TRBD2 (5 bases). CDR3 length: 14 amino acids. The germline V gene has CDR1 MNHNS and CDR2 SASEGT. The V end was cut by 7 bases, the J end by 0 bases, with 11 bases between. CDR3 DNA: TGTGCCAGCATGCGGGTCTCTAGCACAGATACGCAGTATTTT. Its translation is CASMRVSSTDTQYF.

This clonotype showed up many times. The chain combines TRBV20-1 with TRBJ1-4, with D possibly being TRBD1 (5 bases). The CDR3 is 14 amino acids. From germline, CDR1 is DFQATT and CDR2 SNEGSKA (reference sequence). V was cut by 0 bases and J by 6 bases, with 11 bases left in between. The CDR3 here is CSAREGVSYEKLFF. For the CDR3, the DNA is TGCAGTGCTAGAGAGGGGGTTTCCTATGAAAAACTGTTTTTT.

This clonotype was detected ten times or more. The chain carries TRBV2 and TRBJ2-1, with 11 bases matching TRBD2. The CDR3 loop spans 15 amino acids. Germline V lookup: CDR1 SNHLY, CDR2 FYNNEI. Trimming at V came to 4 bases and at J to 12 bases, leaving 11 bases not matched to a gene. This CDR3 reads CASSGPSGGYIGQFF. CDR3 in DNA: TGTGCCAGCAGTGGCCCTAGCGGGGGGTACATTGGGCAGTTCTTC. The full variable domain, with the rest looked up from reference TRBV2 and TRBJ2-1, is EPEVTQTPSHQVTQMGQEVILRCVPISNHLYFYWYRQILGQKVEFLVSFYNNEISEKSEIFDDQFSVERPDGSNFTLKIRSTKLEDSAMYFCASSGPSGGYIGQFFGPGTRLTVL.

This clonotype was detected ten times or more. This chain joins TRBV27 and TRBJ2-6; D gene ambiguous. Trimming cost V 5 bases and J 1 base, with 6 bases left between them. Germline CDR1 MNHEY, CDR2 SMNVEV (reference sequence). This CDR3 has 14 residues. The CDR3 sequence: CASSELSGANVLTF. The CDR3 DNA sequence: TGTGCCAGCAGTGAGCTATCTGGGGCCAACGTCCTGACTTTC. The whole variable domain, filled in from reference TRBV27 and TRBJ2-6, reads EAQVTQNPRYLITVTGKKLTVTCSQNMNHEYMSWYRQDPGLGLRQIYYSMNVEVTDKGDVPEGYKVSRKEKRNFPLILESPSPNQTSLYFCASSELSGANVLTFGAGSRLTVL.

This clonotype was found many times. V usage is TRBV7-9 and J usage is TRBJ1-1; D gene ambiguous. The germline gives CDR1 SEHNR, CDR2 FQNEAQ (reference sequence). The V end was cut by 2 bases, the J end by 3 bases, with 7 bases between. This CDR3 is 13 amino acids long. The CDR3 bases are TGTGCCAGCAGCTTATTTCCAGACACTGAAGCTTTCTTT. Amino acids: CASSLFPDTEAFF.

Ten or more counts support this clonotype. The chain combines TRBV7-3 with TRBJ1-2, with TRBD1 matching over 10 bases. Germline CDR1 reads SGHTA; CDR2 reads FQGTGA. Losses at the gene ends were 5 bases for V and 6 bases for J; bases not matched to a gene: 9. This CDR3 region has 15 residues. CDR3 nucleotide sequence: TGTGCCAGCAGCATACAAGGACAGGGGGTTCATGGCTACACCTTC. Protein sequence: CASSIQGQGVHGYTF.

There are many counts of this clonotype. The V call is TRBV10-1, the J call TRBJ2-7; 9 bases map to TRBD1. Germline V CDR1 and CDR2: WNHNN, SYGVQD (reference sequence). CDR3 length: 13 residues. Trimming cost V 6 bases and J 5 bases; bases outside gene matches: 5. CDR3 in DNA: TGCGCCAGCAGCTCGGGACAGGGAGACGAGCAGTACTTC. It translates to CASSSGQGDEQYF.

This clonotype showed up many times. The CDR3 coding sequence is TGTGCCAGCAGAAGGGCCAGCGCTGGGGCCAACGTCCTGACTTTC. It yields the protein CASRRASAGANVLTF. The chain recombines TRBV7-9 with TRBJ2-6; D remains ambiguous. This CDR3 is built from 15 residues. The V gene's germline CDR1 is SEHNR and CDR2 FQNEAQ (reference sequence). Deletions cut 6 bases from V and 2 bases from J, with 11 bases between.

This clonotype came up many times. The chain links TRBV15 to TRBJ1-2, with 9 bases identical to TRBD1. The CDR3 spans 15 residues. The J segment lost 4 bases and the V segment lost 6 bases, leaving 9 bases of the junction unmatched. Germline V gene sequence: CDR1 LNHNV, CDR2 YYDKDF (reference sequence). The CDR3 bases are TGTGCCACCAGTAAAAACAGGGGGCTGGGCTATGGCTACACCTTC. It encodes CATSKNRGLGYGYTF.

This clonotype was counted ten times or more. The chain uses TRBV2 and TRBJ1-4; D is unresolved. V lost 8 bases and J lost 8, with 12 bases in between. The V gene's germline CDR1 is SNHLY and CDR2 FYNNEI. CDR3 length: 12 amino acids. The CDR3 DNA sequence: TGTGCCAGCGGGGAACAGACGGAAAAACTGTTTTTT. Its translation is CASGEQTEKLFF.

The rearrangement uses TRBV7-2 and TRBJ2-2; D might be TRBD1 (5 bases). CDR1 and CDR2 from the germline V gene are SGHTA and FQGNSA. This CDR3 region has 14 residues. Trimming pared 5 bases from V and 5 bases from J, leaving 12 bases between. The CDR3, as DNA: TGTGCCAGCAGCAGCCAGGGTTATACCGGGGAGCTGTTTTTT. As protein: CASSSQGYTGELFF.

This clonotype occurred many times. This CDR3 is CAISETMRGYEQYF. CDR3 nucleotides: TGTGCCATCAGTGAAACAATGAGGGGGTACGAGCAGTACTTC. The chain links TRBV10-3 to TRBJ2-7, with D possibly TRBD1 on 6 matching bases. Germline CDR1 reads ENHRY; CDR2 reads SYGVKD. The CDR3 length is 14 residues. V gave up 3 bases and J gave up 4 bases, with 13 bases separating them.

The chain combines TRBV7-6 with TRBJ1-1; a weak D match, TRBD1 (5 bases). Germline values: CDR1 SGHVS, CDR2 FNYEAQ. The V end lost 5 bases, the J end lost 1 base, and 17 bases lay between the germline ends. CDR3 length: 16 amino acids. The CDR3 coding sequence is TGTGCCAGCAGCGCCACACCCGGCCAGGGGAACACTGAAGCTTTCTTT. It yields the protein CASSATPGQGNTEAFF.

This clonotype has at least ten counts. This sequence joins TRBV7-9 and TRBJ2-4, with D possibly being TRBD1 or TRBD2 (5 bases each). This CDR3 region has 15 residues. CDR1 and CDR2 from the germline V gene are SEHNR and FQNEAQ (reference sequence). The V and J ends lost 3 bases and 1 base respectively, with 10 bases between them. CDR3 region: CASSFGGTAKNIQYF. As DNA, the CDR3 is TGTGCCAGCAGCTTTGGGGGTACGGCCAAAAACATTCAGTACTTC.

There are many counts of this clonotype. DNA for the CDR3: TGTGCCAGCGGGACGGGGAATTCACCCCTCCACTTT. Translating gives CASGTGNSPLHF. The rearrangement joins TRBV2 to TRBJ1-6; a weak D match, TRBD1 (5 bases). V gave up 8 bases and J gave up 7 bases, with 9 bases separating them. Germline assignment: CDR1 SNHLY and CDR2 FYNNEI. CDR3 size: 12 residues.

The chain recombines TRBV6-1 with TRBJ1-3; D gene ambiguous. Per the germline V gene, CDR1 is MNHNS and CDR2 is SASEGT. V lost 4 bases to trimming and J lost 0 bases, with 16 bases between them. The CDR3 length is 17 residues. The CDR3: CASSGLRRLFSGNTIYF. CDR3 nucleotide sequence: TGTGCCAGCAGTGGCCTTCGGCGACTGTTCTCTGGAAACACCATATATTTT.

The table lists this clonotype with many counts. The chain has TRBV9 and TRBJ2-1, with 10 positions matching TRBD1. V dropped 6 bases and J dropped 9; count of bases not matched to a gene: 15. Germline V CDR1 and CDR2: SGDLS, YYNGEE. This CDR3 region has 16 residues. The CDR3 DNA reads TGTGCCAGCACCCCCCCCCCGGGACAGGGGTTTGGTGAGCAGTTCTTC. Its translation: CASTPPPGQGFGEQFF. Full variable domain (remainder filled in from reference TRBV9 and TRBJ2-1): DSGVTQTPKHLITATGQRVTLRCSPRSGDLSVYWYQQSLDQGLQFLIQYYNGEERAKGNILERFSAQQFPDLHSELNLSSLELGDSALYFCASTPPPGQGFGEQFFGPGTRLTVL.

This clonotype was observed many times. As DNA, the CDR3 is TGTGCCAGCAGTTACGGATCTGAAGCTTTCTTT. Amino acid sequence: CASSYGSEAFF. The chain joins TRBV6-5 to TRBJ1-1; D unclear. Per the germline V gene, CDR1 is MNHEY and CDR2 is SVGAGI. This CDR3 is 11 amino acids long. V lost 2 bases and J lost 6, with 4 bases in between.

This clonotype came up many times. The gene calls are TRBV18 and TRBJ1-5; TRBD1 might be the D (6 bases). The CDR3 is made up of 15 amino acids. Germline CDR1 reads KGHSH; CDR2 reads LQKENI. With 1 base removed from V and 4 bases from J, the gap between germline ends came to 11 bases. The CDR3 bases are TGTGCCAGCTCACCACAGGGGACACCAAATCAGCCCCAGCATTTT. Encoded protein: CASSPQGTPNQPQHF.

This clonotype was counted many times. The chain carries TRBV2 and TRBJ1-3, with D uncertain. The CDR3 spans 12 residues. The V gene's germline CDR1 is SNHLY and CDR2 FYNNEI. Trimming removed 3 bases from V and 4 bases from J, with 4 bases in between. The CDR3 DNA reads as TGTGCCAGCAGTGACAGGGGAAACACCATATATTTT. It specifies CASSDRGNTIYF.

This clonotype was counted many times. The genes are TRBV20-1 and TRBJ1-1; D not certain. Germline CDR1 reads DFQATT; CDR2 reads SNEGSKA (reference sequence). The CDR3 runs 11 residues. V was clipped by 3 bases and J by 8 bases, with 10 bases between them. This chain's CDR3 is CSASLLREAFF. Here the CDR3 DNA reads TGCAGTGCTAGTTTACTGAGGGAAGCTTTCTTT.

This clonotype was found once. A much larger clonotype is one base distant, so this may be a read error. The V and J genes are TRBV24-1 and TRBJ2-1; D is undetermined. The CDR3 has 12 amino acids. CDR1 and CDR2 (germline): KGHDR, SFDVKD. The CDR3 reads CATSDPYSEQFF. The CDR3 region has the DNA TGTGCCACCAGTGACCCCTACAGTGAGCAGTTCTTC.

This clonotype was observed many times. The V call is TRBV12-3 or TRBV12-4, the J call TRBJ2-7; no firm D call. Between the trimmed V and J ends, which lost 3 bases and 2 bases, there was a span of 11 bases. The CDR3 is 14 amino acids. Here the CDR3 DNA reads TGTGCCAGCAGTTTTTCTGACGGCGCCTACGAGCAGTACTTC. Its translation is CASSFSDGAYEQYF.

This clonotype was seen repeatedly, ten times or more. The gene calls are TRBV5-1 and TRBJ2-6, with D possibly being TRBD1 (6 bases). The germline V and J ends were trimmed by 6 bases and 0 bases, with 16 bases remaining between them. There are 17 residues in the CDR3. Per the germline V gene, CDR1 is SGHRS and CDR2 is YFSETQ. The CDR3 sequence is CASTWTVGHSGANVLTF. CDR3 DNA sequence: TGCGCCAGCACGTGGACAGTGGGGCACTCTGGGGCCAACGTCCTGACTTTC.